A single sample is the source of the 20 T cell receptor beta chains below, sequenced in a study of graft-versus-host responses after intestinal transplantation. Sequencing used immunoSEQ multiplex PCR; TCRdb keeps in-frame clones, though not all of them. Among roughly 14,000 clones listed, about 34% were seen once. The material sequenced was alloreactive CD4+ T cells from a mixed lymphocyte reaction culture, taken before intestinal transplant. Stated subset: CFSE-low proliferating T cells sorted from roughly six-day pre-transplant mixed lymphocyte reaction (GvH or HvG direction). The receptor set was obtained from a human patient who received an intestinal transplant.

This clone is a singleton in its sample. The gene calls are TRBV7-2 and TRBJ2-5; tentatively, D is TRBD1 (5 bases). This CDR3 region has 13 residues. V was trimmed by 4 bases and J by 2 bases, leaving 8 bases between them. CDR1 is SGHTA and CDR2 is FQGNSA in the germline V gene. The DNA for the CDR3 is TGTGCCAGCAGCTCCTCAGGGCAAGAGACCCAGTACTTC. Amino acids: CASSSSGQETQYF.

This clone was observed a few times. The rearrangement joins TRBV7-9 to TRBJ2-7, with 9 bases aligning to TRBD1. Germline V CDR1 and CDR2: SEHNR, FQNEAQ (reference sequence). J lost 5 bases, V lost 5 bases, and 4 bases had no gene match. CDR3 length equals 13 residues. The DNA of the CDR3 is TGTGCCAGCAGCAAAACAGGGGGCCACGAGCAGTACTTC. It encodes CASSKTGGHEQYF.

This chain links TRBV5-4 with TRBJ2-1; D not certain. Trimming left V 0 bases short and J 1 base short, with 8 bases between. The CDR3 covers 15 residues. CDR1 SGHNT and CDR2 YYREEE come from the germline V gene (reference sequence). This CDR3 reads CASSLDQPSYNEQFF. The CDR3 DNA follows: TGTGCCAGCAGCTTGGATCAGCCGTCCTACAATGAGCAGTTCTTC.

The CDR3 region is CASRKGLARSNEQFF. The DNA for the CDR3 is TGTGCCAGCAGAAAGGGACTAGCTAGGAGCAATGAGCAGTTCTTC. The J gene is TRBJ2-1, the V gene TRBV6-5; 9 bases align to TRBD2. Germline V gene data show CDR1 as MNHEY and CDR2 as SVGAGI. Unmatched junction bases numbered 9, after V lost 6 bases and J lost 6 bases. The CDR3 contains 15 residues.

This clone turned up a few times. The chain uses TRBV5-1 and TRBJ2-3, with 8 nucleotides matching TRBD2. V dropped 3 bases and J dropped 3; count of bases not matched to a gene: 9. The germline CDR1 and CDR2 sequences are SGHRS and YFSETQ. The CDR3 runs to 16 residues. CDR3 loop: CASSSASGSGTDTQYF. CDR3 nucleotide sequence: TGCGCCAGCAGCTCTGCCAGCGGGAGTGGAACAGATACGCAGTATTTT. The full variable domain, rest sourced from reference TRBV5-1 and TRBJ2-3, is KAGVTQTPRYLIKTRGQQVTLSCSPISGHRSVSWYQQTPGQGLQFLFEYFSETQRNKGNFPGRFSGRQFSNSRSEMNVSTLELGDSALYLCASSSASGSGTDTQYFGPGTRLTVL.

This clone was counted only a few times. The CDR3 reads CASSLLGPGGNIQYF. The CDR3 DNA reads TGTGCCAGCAGCTTGCTCGGTCCAGGCGGAAACATTCAGTACTTC. The V gene is TRBV5-6, the J gene TRBJ2-4; the D is unclear. V was pared by 1 base and J by 6 bases, with 14 bases between. This CDR3 contains 15 residues. Germline V gene sequence: CDR1 SGHDT, CDR2 YYEEEE. Full variable domain (remainder filled in from reference TRBV5-6 and TRBJ2-4): DAGVTQSPTHLIKTRGQQVTLRCSPKSGHDTVSWYQQALGQGPQFIFQYYEEEERQRGNFPDRFSGHQFPNYSSELNVNALLLGDSALYLCASSLLGPGGNIQYFGAGTRLSVL.

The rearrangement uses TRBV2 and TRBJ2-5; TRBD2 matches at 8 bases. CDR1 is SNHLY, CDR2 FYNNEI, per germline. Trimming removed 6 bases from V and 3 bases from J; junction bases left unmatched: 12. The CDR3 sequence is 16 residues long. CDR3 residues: CASSASGGRGEETQYF. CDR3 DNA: TGTGCCAGCAGCGCCTCCGGAGGGCGGGGGGAAGAGACCCAGTACTTC.

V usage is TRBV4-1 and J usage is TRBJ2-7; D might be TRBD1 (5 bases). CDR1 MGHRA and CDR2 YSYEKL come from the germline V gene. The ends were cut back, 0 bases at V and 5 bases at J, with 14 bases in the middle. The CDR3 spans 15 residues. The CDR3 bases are TGCGCCAGCAGCCAAGAGTTTCGCAGGGCGGACGAGCAGTACTTC. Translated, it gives CASSQEFRRADEQYF.

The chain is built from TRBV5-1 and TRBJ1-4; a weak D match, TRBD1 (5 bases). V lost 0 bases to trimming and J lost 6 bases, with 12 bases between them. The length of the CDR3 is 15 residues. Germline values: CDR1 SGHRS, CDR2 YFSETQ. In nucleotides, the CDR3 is TGCGCCAGCAGCTTGGTTTCCGGGACGGATGAAAAACTGTTTTTT. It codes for CASSLVSGTDEKLFF.

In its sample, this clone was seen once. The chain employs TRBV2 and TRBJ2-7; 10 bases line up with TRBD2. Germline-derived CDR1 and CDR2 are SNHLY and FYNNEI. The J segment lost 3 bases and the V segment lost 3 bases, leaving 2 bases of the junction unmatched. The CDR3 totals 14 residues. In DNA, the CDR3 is TGTGCCAGCAGTGAGGCTAGCGGGAGCTACGAGCAGTACTTC. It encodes CASSEASGSYEQYF.

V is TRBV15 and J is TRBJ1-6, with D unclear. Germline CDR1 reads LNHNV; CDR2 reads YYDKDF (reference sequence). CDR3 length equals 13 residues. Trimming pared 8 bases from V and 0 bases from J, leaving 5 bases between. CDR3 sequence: CATRVSYNSPLHF. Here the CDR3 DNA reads TGTGCCACCCGGGTCTCCTATAATTCACCCCTCCACTTT. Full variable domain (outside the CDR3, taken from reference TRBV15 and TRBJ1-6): DAMVIQNPRYQVTQFGKPVTLSCSQTLNHNVMYWYQQKSSQAPKLLFHYYDKDFNNEADTPDNFQSRRPNTSFCFLDIRSPGLGDTAMYLCATRVSYNSPLHFGNGTRLTVT.

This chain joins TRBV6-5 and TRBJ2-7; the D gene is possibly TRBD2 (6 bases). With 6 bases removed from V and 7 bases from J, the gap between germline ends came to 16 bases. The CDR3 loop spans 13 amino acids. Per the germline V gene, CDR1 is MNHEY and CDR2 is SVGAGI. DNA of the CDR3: TGTGCCAGCAGCTCACCTTCCCTAGCGGAGCAGTACTTC. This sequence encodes CASSSPSLAEQYF.

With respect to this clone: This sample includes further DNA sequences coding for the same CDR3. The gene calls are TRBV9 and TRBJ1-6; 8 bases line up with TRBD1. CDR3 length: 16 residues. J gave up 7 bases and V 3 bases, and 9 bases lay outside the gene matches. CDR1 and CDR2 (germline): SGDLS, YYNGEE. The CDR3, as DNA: TGTGCCAGCAGCGACCCCGGGACAGGCTCAAATTCACCCCTCCACTTT. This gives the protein CASSDPGTGSNSPLHF. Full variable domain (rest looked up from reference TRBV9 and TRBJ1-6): DSGVTQTPKHLITATGQRVTLRCSPRSGDLSVYWYQQSLDQGLQFLIQYYNGEERAKGNILERFSAQQFPDLHSELNLSSLELGDSALYFCASSDPGTGSNSPLHFGNGTRLTVT.

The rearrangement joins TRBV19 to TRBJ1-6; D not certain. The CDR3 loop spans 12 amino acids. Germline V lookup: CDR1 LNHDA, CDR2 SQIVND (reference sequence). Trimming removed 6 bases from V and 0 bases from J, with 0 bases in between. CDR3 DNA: TGTGCCAGTAGCTCCTATAATTCACCCCTCCACTTT. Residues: CASSSYNSPLHF.

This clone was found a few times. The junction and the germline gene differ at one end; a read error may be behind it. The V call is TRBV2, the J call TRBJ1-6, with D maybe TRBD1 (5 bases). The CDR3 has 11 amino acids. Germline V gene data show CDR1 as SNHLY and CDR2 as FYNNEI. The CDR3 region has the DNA TGTGCCAGCAGTGAAGGACAGCGCGAAATGTTT. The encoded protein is CASSEGQREMF.

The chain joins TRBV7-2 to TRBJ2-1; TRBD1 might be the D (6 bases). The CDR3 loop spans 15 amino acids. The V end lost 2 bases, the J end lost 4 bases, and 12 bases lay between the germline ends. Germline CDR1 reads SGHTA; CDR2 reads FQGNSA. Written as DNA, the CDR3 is TGTGCCAGCAGCTTACAGTGGGGGCTTTACAATGAGCAGTTCTTC. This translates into CASSLQWGLYNEQFF.

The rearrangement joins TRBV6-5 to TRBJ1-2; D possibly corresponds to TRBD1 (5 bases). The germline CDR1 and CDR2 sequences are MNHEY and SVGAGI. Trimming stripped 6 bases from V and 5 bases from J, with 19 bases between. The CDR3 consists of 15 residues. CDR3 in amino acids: CASRSDRDSKYGYTF. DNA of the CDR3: TGTGCCAGCAGATCAGACCGAGACAGTAAATATGGCTACACCTTC.

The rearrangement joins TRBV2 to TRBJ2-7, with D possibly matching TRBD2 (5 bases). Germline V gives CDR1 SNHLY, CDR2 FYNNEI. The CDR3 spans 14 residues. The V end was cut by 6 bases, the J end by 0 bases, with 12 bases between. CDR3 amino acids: CASRRVGGSYEQYF. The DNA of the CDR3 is TGTGCCAGCAGAAGAGTAGGAGGCTCCTACGAGCAGTACTTC.

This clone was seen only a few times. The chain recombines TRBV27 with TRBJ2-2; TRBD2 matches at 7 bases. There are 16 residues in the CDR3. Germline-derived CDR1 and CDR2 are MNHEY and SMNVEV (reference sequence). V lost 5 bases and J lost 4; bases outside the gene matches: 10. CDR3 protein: CASSRAGVGSTGELFF. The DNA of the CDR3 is TGTGCCAGCAGTCGGGCGGGAGTCGGTAGCACCGGGGAGCTGTTTTTT.

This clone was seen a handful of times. DNA for the CDR3: TGTGCCAGCTGGGACTACGCGACCTACGAGCAGTACTTC. This codes for CASWDYATYEQYF. The chain is built from TRBV6-5 and TRBJ2-7; 7 nucleotides align to TRBD2. Germline V CDR1 and CDR2: MNHEY, SVGAGI. CDR3 length: 13 amino acids. The V segment lost 8 bases and the J segment 2 bases; nucleotides outside the gene matches: 6.